Here is one TCR beta chain with its context. Isolation yielded PBMCs, at least 7 million per sample, in every case. Germline V gene data show CDR1 as MDHEN and CDR2 as SYDVKM. The V end was cut by 6 bases, the J end by 4 bases, with 17 bases between. The CDR3 has 15 amino acids. Sample-barcoded 5' priming and a J-beta primer mix drove a second PCR of roughly 6 to 12 cycles. Tags on each cDNA molecule came from a template-switch adaptor with 12 random nucleotides. TCRdb reprocessed the 5' RACE reads via MiXCR and lists one record per CDR3 protein. The sample lists 850,000 to 1,100,000 distinct CDR3 sequences; under 40% were seen once. The data derive from a study of blood T cells in healthy people across ages.

The chain uses TRBV28 and TRBJ2-3; TRBD2 is a possible D gene (7 bases). The source is a man younger than 35 in good health. Material: blood. For the CDR3, the DNA is TGTGCCAGCAGATTAGGGGGGGCCGGGTCAGATACGCAGTATTTT. Protein product: CASRLGGAGSDTQYF.